This entry lists 18 T cell receptor beta chains sequenced from one sample in a study of T-cell reconstitution after alpha-beta-depleted transplantation in children. Unique molecular identifiers were incorporated when the TCRbeta library was constructed. TCRdb reprocessed the PCR reads via MiXCR and lists one record per CDR3 protein. Among 450,000 to 600,000 distinct CDR3 sequences listed, over 9.5% were seen once. The sequencing used PBMCs, collected before TCRalphabeta/CD19-depleted stem cell transplant. Every receptor here comes from a child aged 2 to 9 with inherited bone marrow failure, due to receive a stem cell transplant.

This clonotype was detected ten times or more. The chain uses TRBV12-3 or TRBV12-4 and TRBJ2-1; TRBD1 matches at 10 bases. The V and J ends lost 2 bases and 8 bases, in that order; junction bases with no gene match: 9. The CDR3 loop spans 16 amino acids. The CDR3 bases are TGTGCCAGCAGTTTACTCCAATCGGACAGGGGGGATGAGCAGTTCTTC. This gives the protein CASSLLQSDRGDEQFF.

In this sample, this clonotype turned up many times. This sequence joins TRBV7-2 and TRBJ2-1, with 9 nucleotides matching TRBD2. Germline V gene sequence: CDR1 SGHTA, CDR2 FQGNSA. Trimming cost V 5 bases and J 6 bases; bases outside gene matches: 11. The CDR3 covers 16 residues. The CDR3 spells CASSPSGALRLNEQFF. The CDR3 coding sequence is TGTGCCAGCAGCCCTAGCGGGGCACTCCGCCTCAATGAGCAGTTCTTC.

This clonotype showed up many times. The V call is TRBV4-1, the J call TRBJ2-5; tentative D call: TRBD1 (6 bases). There are 15 residues in the CDR3. The V end was cut by 4 bases, the J end by 2 bases, with 14 bases between. Germline values: CDR1 MGHRA, CDR2 YSYEKL. CDR3 protein: CASSRRPGTQETQYF. The DNA for the CDR3 is TGCGCCAGCAGCCGCCGTCCCGGGACACAAGAGACCCAGTACTTC.

J is TRBJ2-2 and V is TRBV19; D is possibly TRBD1 or TRBD2 (6 bases each). Trimming pared 5 bases from V and 4 bases from J, leaving 17 bases between. The CDR3 consists of 16 residues. The germline V gene encodes CDR1 LNHDA and CDR2 SQIVND (reference sequence). The CDR3 is CASSPRGWRGTGELFF. The CDR3 nucleotides are TGTGCCAGTAGTCCAAGGGGGTGGAGGGGCACCGGGGAGCTGTTTTTT.

Comment on this clonotype: With a much larger clone just one base away, this may be a read error. The chain employs TRBV28 and TRBJ1-3, with unresolved D. The CDR3 is 12 amino acids. Trimming pared 8 bases from V and 7 bases from J, leaving 12 bases between. Germline CDR1 is MDHEN and CDR2 is SYDVKM. Here the CDR3 DNA reads TGTGCCAGCCCGGCACAGAACAACACCATATATTTT. Amino acids: CASPAQNNTIYF.

On this clonotype itself: A much larger clone differs from this one at a single base, so this may be a read error. Because the CDR3 is missing its conserved closing phenylalanine or tryptophan, this is likely a read error. The rearrangement uses TRBV15 and TRBJ2-1; D call uncertain. This CDR3 has 12 amino acids. Germline V gene lookup returns CDR1 LNHNV and CDR2 YYDKDF (reference sequence). Trimming took off 2 bases at V and 8 bases at J, with 7 bases between the two ends. The CDR3 nucleotides are TGTGCCACCAGCAGACTCATCGATGAGCAGTTCTCC. This sequence encodes CATSRLIDEQFS.

This clonotype was counted ten times or more. This sequence joins TRBV6-1 and TRBJ2-7; D unresolved. CDR1 and CDR2 from the germline V gene are MNHNS and SASEGT. Trimming pared 8 bases from V and 2 bases from J, leaving 13 bases between. The length of the CDR3 is 13 residues. The CDR3 DNA reads as TGTGCCAGCGGTCCGACAAATCCCTACGAGCAGTACTTC. The encoded protein is CASGPTNPYEQYF.

This sequence joins TRBV12-3 or TRBV12-4 and TRBJ1-4, with D possibly being TRBD1 (5 bases). The CDR3 consists of 16 residues. V was shortened by 3 bases and J by 8 bases, with 19 bases between the two germline ends. The CDR3 region has the DNA TGTGCCAGCAGTTTGAAGCAGGGCTGGGGAAGAGAAAAACTGTTTTTT. This sequence encodes CASSLKQGWGREKLFF.

This clonotype has ten or more counts. The V call is TRBV20-1, the J call TRBJ1-5; 11 nucleotides agree with TRBD1. The trim removed 2 bases at V and 1 base at J, leaving 7 bases unmatched. The germline gives CDR1 DFQATT, CDR2 SNEGSKA (reference sequence). This CDR3 has 17 residues. The CDR3 loop reads CSARRTGGYLSNQPQHF. The CDR3 DNA sequence: TGCAGTGCTAGAAGGACAGGGGGCTATCTAAGCAATCAGCCCCAGCATTTT.

This clonotype was seen a few times. The V call is TRBV27, the J call TRBJ2-1; 9 bases are shared with TRBD2. Trimming at V came to 5 bases and at J to 7 bases, leaving 15 bases not matched to a gene. Germline V gene lookup returns CDR1 MNHEY and CDR2 SMNVEV (reference sequence). CDR3 length: 17 amino acids. CDR3 in DNA: TGTGCCAGCAGTCCTGCGGGAGGGCCAATTGTGCGAAATGAGCAGTTCTTC. Translated, it gives CASSPAGGPIVRNEQFF.

This clonotype was counted between two and nine times. The gene calls are TRBV3-1 and TRBJ2-1; D is uncertain. V was trimmed by 6 bases and J by 0 bases, leaving 12 bases between them. CDR1 and CDR2 (germline): LGHDT, YNNKEL (reference sequence). This CDR3 contains 15 residues. This CDR3 is CASSQTPSSYNEQFF. The CDR3 region has the DNA TGTGCCAGCAGTCAGACTCCCAGCTCCTACAATGAGCAGTTCTTC.

The V and J genes are TRBV5-4 and TRBJ2-3; 16 nucleotides match TRBD2. Trimming at V came to 4 bases and at J to 6 bases, leaving 5 bases not matched to a gene. Germline assignment: CDR1 SGHNT and CDR2 YYREEE (reference sequence). This CDR3 has 16 amino acids. The CDR3 region has the DNA TGTGCCAGCAGCCCGGGACTAGCGGGAGGGCCGGATACGCAGTATTTT. This translates into CASSPGLAGGPDTQYF.

There are a few counts of this clonotype. The chain is built from TRBV7-9 and TRBJ2-7, with TRBD1 matching over 8 bases. V shed 2 bases and J 2 bases; nucleotides not matched to a gene: 2. The germline CDR1 and CDR2 sequences are SEHNR and FQNEAQ (reference sequence). This CDR3 contains 14 residues. This CDR3 is CASSLPQGAYEQYF. CDR3 nucleotide sequence: TGTGCCAGCAGCTTACCACAGGGGGCCTACGAGCAGTACTTC.

There are many counts of this clonotype. The chain has TRBV12-3 or TRBV12-4 and TRBJ2-1; 8 bases map to TRBD2. V lost 5 bases, J lost 8 bases, and 11 bases stayed unmatched. The CDR3 totals 15 residues. Here the CDR3 reads CASSPERENLYEQFF. For the CDR3, the DNA is TGTGCCAGCAGTCCGGAGCGGGAGAACCTCTATGAGCAGTTCTTC.

This clonotype was seen at least ten times. The chain links TRBV27 to TRBJ2-7; D gene uncertain. The V gene lost 0 bases and the J gene lost 6 bases, with 9 bases spanning the gap. Looked up from germline, CDR1 is MNHEY and CDR2 is SMNVEV (reference sequence). The CDR3 contains 13 residues. CDR3 loop: CASSLSRPPEQYF. For the CDR3, the DNA is TGTGCCAGCAGTTTATCCCGGCCCCCCGAGCAGTACTTC.

This sequence joins TRBV20-1 and TRBJ2-7, with D hard to call. The V end lost 8 bases, the J end lost 5 bases, and 10 bases lay between the germline ends. CDR1 is DFQATT, CDR2 SNEGSKA, per germline (reference sequence). This CDR3 region has 10 residues. This CDR3 reads CSLETNEQYF. The CDR3 DNA sequence: TGCAGTCTGGAGACAAACGAGCAGTACTTC.

This clonotype appeared many times. The chain uses TRBV27 and TRBJ2-2, with a tentative D call TRBD2 (5 bases). The V and J ends lost 4 bases and 5 bases respectively, with 8 bases between them. The CDR3 runs 13 residues. CDR1 is MNHEY and CDR2 is SMNVEV in the germline V gene (reference sequence). The CDR3 nucleotides read TGTGCCAGCAGTTATACTAGTACCGGGGAGCTGTTTTTT. This encodes CASSYTSTGELFF.

The chain links TRBV25-1 to TRBJ1-1; 11 bases are shared with TRBD1. The CDR3 extends over 17 amino acids. V lost 1 base to trimming and J lost 3 bases; unmatched junction nucleotides: 7. The germline gives CDR1 MGHDK, CDR2 SYGVNS. The CDR3 protein is CASSESRTGGSDTEAFF. Here the CDR3 DNA reads TGTGCCAGCAGTGAATCCAGGACAGGGGGCAGTGACACTGAAGCTTTCTTT.